One and the same sample provided the 14 T cell receptor beta chains below, sequenced in a study of shared clonotypes between healthy human individuals. Produced via immunoSEQ multiplex PCR; TCRdb's table is partial and in-frame only. The table records some 2,100,000 clones, more than 90% of them present only once. Specimen: naive CD4+ T cells sorted from blood. The subset was: CD45RA+ positively selected. Source of these receptors: a man younger than 35 in good health.

This sequence joins TRBV27 and TRBJ2-1; no clear D. The CDR3 covers 12 residues. V lost 5 bases, J lost 11 bases, and 13 bases lay in between. Germline assignment: CDR1 MNHEY and CDR2 SMNVEV (reference sequence). The CDR3 is CASSNTLSKQFF. The CDR3, as DNA: TGTGCCAGCAGTAACACCCTGAGCAAGCAGTTCTTC.

The rearrangement joins TRBV6-6 to TRBJ1-1; 8 bases fit TRBD1. The CDR3 consists of 13 residues. Germline V gives CDR1 MNHNY, CDR2 SVGAGI (reference sequence). V was pared by 5 bases and J by 6 bases, with 5 bases of the junction left unmatched. CDR3 residues: CASSTAGGPEAFF. CDR3 in DNA: TGTGCCAGCAGTACTGCAGGGGGCCCTGAAGCTTTCTTT.

With regard to this clone: One end of the junction varies from germline; a read error may be responsible. The chain recombines TRBV10-3 with TRBJ1-1; TRBD1 aligns across 12 bases. The CDR3 has 16 amino acids. CDR1 and CDR2 from the germline V gene are ENHRY and SYGVKD. CDR3 nucleotide sequence: TGTGCCATCAGGGCCGGGACAGGGGGCGAGAACGCTGAAGCTTTCTTT. It yields the protein CAIRAGTGGENAEAFF.

This clone occurred once. The chain links TRBV30 to TRBJ2-3, with 8 nucleotides matching TRBD2. CDR3 size: 13 residues. Germline V CDR1 and CDR2: GTSNPN, SVGIG (reference sequence). J was trimmed by 6 bases and V by 4 bases; bases with no gene match: 6. For the CDR3, the DNA is TGTGCCTGGACTAGCGGGCGGATTGATACGCAGTATTTT. It codes for CAWTSGRIDTQYF. Based on the CDR3 plus reference TRBV30 and TRBJ2-3, the full variable domain is SQTIHQWPATLVQPVGSPLSLECTVEGTSNPNLYWYRQAAGRGLQLLFYSVGIGQISSEVPQNLSASRPQDRQFILSSKKLLLSDSGFYLCAWTSGRIDTQYFGPGTRLTVL.

J is TRBJ1-1 and V is TRBV14; TRBD1 aligns across 7 bases. Germline V lookup: CDR1 SGHDN, CDR2 FVKESK. The CDR3 has 12 residues. V lost 4 bases and J lost 11; bases outside the gene matches: 7. CDR3 DNA sequence: TGTGCCAGCAGCCCAGACAGGGCCCAGGCTTTCTTT. Translating gives CASSPDRAQAFF.

The V and J genes are TRBV10-2 and TRBJ2-7, with TRBD2 matching 11 bases. J gave up 2 bases and V 5 bases, and 11 bases lay outside the gene matches. Germline CDR1 WSHSY, CDR2 SAAADI. The CDR3 is 17 amino acids. For the CDR3, the DNA is TGCGCCAGCAGTCCGACTAGCGGGAATCCCTCCCCCTACGAGCAGTACTTC. Amino acid sequence: CASSPTSGNPSPYEQYF.

The chain employs TRBV5-1 and TRBJ1-3, with 7 bases fitting TRBD1. Germline V CDR1 and CDR2: SGHRS, YFSETQ. This CDR3 spans 15 amino acids. The V and J ends lost 3 bases and 8 bases, in that order; junction bases with no gene match: 11. The CDR3 DNA is TGCGCCAGCAGCTCGATGACAGGGTTACTGGACACCATATATTTT. Translated: CASSSMTGLLDTIYF.

J is TRBJ2-3 and V is TRBV4-1; D possibly corresponds to TRBD2 (5 bases). The germline CDR1 and CDR2 sequences are MGHRA and YSYEKL. Trimming took 3 bases from V and 4 from J, leaving 17 bases between them. The CDR3 has 16 amino acids. CDR3 amino acids: CASSHPKGLPSDTQYF. The CDR3 region has the DNA TGCGCCAGCAGCCACCCGAAAGGACTCCCTTCAGATACGCAGTATTTT.

The chain combines TRBV11-3 with TRBJ1-3; the D is unclear. Germline V lookup: CDR1 SGHNT, CDR2 YENEEA. The V and J ends lost 4 bases and 0 bases respectively, with 10 bases between them. This CDR3 has 15 residues. The CDR3 nucleotides are TGTGCCAGCAGCTCACCTCGGGACTCTGGAAACACCATATATTTT. This sequence encodes CASSSPRDSGNTIYF.

The chain uses TRBV5-1 and TRBJ2-7; 7 positions agree with TRBD1. This CDR3 is built from 16 residues. V gave up 4 bases and J gave up 3 bases; unmatched junction bases: 13. Germline V gene sequence: CDR1 SGHRS, CDR2 YFSETQ. CDR3 region: CASSALTGFGNYEQYF. The CDR3 DNA follows: TGCGCCAGCAGCGCATTGACAGGGTTTGGTAACTACGAGCAGTACTTC.

The rearrangement uses TRBV7-8 and TRBJ2-5; 11 bases fit TRBD2. After removal of 0 bases from V and 1 base from J, the junction contained 7 bases not matched to a gene. The CDR3 runs 18 residues. CDR1 SGHVS and CDR2 FQNEAQ come from the germline V gene. CDR3 nucleotides: TGTGCCAGCAGCTTAGCGCGGAGACTAGCGGGGATCCAAGAGACCCAGTACTTC. Protein sequence: CASSLARRLAGIQETQYF.

Comments on this clone: The same CDR3 also results from other DNA sequences found in this sample. The J gene is TRBJ2-1, the V gene TRBV7-2; D is possibly TRBD2 (5 bases). CDR3 size: 14 residues. Trimming removed 3 bases at V and 1 base at J, with 7 bases between. Germline V gene lookup returns CDR1 SGHTA and CDR2 FQGNSA. CDR3 loop: CASSFEGSYNEQFF. Here the CDR3 DNA reads TGTGCCAGCAGCTTCGAGGGATCCTACAATGAGCAGTTCTTC.

The rearrangement uses TRBV30 and TRBJ1-2; possible D gene TRBD1, 6 bases. The CDR3 loop spans 12 amino acids. From germline, CDR1 is GTSNPN and CDR2 SVGIG (reference sequence). V lost 7 bases and J lost 4, with 13 bases in between. DNA of the CDR3: TGTGCCTCAACTCGGACAGTCTATGGCTACACCTTC. This sequence encodes CASTRTVYGYTF. The variable domain in full, with the rest retrieved from reference TRBV30 and TRBJ1-2, is SQTIHQWPATLVQPVGSPLSLECTVEGTSNPNLYWYRQAAGRGLQLLFYSVGIGQISSEVPQNLSASRPQDRQFILSSKKLLLSDSGFYLCASTRTVYGYTFGSGTRLTVV.

This chain joins TRBV7-9 and TRBJ1-2; possibly TRBD1 for D (5 bases). The CDR3 sequence is 13 residues long. Trimming left V 6 bases short and J 8 bases short, with 16 bases between. Germline V gene lookup returns CDR1 SEHNR and CDR2 FQNEAQ (reference sequence). The CDR3 DNA reads as TGTGCCAGCAGTACTGGGCAGGGAACAGGCTACACCTTC. Its protein product is CASSTGQGTGYTF.